Listed below are T cell receptor beta chains from one sample, sequenced in a study of PD-1 blockade in classical Hodgkin lymphoma. TCRdb's table, derived via immunoSEQ multiplex PCR, lists solely in-frame clones and lacks some. The sample lists about 72,000 clones; approximately 94% were seen once. The sequencing here drew on peripheral blood mononuclear cells (PBMCs), taken at baseline. These receptors originate from a human donor with classical Hodgkin lymphoma. Each CDR3 is given with its conserved first and last residue. A clone size is listed for some rows: how often the clone was seen (once, few, many), or a class if it is expanded.

cdr3_aa clone_size j_call v_call
CASSLETGVKGTEAFF - TRBJ1-1 TRBV7-9
CSVEGTSGLEQYF - TRBJ2-7 TRBV29-1
CASRGLGQAGGYGYTF - TRBJ1-2 TRBV6-4
CASASGTEETQYF - TRBJ2-5 TRBV5-1
CASSLVTAYNEQFF - TRBJ2-1 TRBV11-2
CASSPRTPYNEQFF - TRBJ2-1 TRBV7-9
CASSPDSTNEKLFF once TRBJ1-4 TRBV5-1
CASSYTGSSYNEQFF - TRBJ2-1 TRBV6-5
CASSPKGWYTDSPLHF - TRBJ1-6 TRBV5-6
CASSSGTSGKASYNEQFF - TRBJ2-1 TRBV5-1
CASSSTSGNIGEQYF - TRBJ2-7 TRBV7-9
CSAHLQGPGYTF - TRBJ1-2 TRBV29-1
CASSHREVNQPQHF - TRBJ1-5 TRBV7-9
CASSVDDIVLAEFTGELFF - TRBJ2-2 TRBV9
CASSTQSYNEQFF - TRBJ2-1 TRBV5-1
CASSPDGGGQETQYF - TRBJ2-5 TRBV5-4
CASSMTSGNTDTQYF - TRBJ2-3 TRBV5-1
CASSLWGSSSGNTIYF - TRBJ1-3 TRBV5-1
CASRAPGQANTGELFF - TRBJ2-2 TRBV6-6
CASSVGGATNEKLFF - TRBJ1-4 TRBV9
CASSFDPGQGSIIQYF - TRBJ2-4 TRBV6-5
CASSGDLLYEQYF - TRBJ2-7 TRBV7-9
CASSHGQGDIQYF - TRBJ2-4 TRBV5-1
CASRGGPNQPQHF - TRBJ1-5 TRBV27
CASSAFGINEQFF once TRBJ2-1 TRBV9
CASSLAGGEETQYF - TRBJ2-5 TRBV28
CASSFRDTEAFF - TRBJ1-1 TRBV7-8
CASSDMVPGALNTGELFF - TRBJ2-2 TRBV6-1
CASSLARLAVRDTQYF - TRBJ2-3 TRBV7-9
CASSIGDTQYF - TRBJ2-3 TRBV19
CASGPGGLGYEQYF few TRBJ2-7 TRBV9
CASSFLSEAYGYTF - TRBJ1-2 TRBV5-1
CAISDSRGAVFSGANVLTF - TRBJ2-6 TRBV10-3
CASSAHHFSGRPGWTGELFF - TRBJ2-2 TRBV7-3